Below, 21 T cell receptor beta chains from the same sample are listed, as sequenced in a study of blood T cell repertoires in COVID-19. The method was immunoSEQ multiplex PCR; TCRdb's version includes in-frame clones alone and lacks a portion of them. The table records about 390,000 clones, more than 75% of them present only once. The specimen was PBMCs or T cells enriched from blood (not recorded which). These receptors were obtained from a woman between 45 and 65 years old who had recovered from COVID-19.

The chain employs TRBV4-2 and TRBJ1-1; D not certain. The germline gives CDR1 LGHNA, CDR2 YNFKEQ. The CDR3 sequence is 13 residues long. Trimming removed 0 bases at V and 8 bases at J, with 10 bases between. CDR3 loop: CASSQDTGTEAFF. The CDR3, as DNA: TGTGCCAGCAGCCAAGATACTGGTACCGAAGCTTTCTTT.

This clone showed up just a few times. V and J are TRBV5-6 and TRBJ2-2; 7 positions agree with TRBD2. The V segment lost 3 bases and the J segment 1 base; nucleotides outside the gene matches: 12. The germline V gene has CDR1 SGHDT and CDR2 YYEEEE. The CDR3 loop spans 18 amino acids. The CDR3 region is CASSSIRTRTLNTGELFF. CDR3 bases: TGTGCCAGCAGCTCGATTAGGACTAGAACCCTGAACACCGGGGAGCTGTTTTTT. Based on the CDR3 plus reference TRBV5-6 and TRBJ2-2, the full variable domain is DAGVTQSPTHLIKTRGQQVTLRCSPKSGHDTVSWYQQALGQGPQFIFQYYEEEERQRGNFPDRFSGHQFPNYSSELNVNALLLGDSALYLCASSSIRTRTLNTGELFFGEGSRLTVL.

This clone was recorded only once. The chain employs TRBV9 and TRBJ1-1; unclear D gene. Germline V gives CDR1 SGDLS, CDR2 YYNGEE. Trimming removed 0 bases at V and 5 bases at J, with 11 bases between. The CDR3 covers 14 residues. The CDR3, as DNA: TGTGCCAGCAGCGTAGGACACGAGGGAACTGAAGCTTTCTTT. It yields the protein CASSVGHEGTEAFF.

The chain has TRBV18 and TRBJ1-6; D might be TRBD1 (5 bases). Germline assignment: CDR1 KGHSH and CDR2 LQKENI. V was pared by 4 bases and J by 10 bases, with 8 bases between. The CDR3 is 12 amino acids. The CDR3 nucleotides read TGTGCCAGCTCACAAGACAGATCACCCCTCCACTTT. Translating gives CASSQDRSPLHF. Using reference TRBV18 and TRBJ1-6 for the parts outside the CDR3, the full variable domain is NAGVMQNPRHLVRRRGQEARLRCSPMKGHSHVYWYRQLPEEGLKFMVYLQKENIIDESGMPKERFSAEFPKEGPSILRIQQVVRGDSAAYFCASSQDRSPLHFGNGTRLTVT.

The genes are TRBV10-3 and TRBJ2-7; tentative D call: TRBD2 (5 bases). Germline-derived CDR1 and CDR2 are ENHRY and SYGVKD. This CDR3 contains 11 residues. V lost 6 bases, J lost 3 bases, and 6 bases lay in between. The CDR3 DNA is TGTGCCATCAGGACTAACTACGAGCAGTACTTC. Its translation is CAIRTNYEQYF.

The chain recombines TRBV11-2 with TRBJ2-7; 8 bases agree with TRBD2. The CDR3 sequence is 15 residues long. The germline V gene has CDR1 SGHAT and CDR2 FQNNGV. With 5 bases clipped from V and 2 bases from J, the junction kept 8 bases outside the gene matches. DNA of the CDR3: TGTGCCAGCAGCGGAGGACGGCGGGGGGCCTACGAGCAGTACTTC. Its translation: CASSGGRRGAYEQYF. Full variable domain (outside the CDR3, taken from reference TRBV11-2 and TRBJ2-7): EAGVAQSPRYKIIEKRQSVAFWCNPISGHATLYWYQQILGQGPKLLIQFQNNGVVDDSQLPKDRFSAERLKGVDSTLKIQPAKLEDSAVYLCASSGGRRGAYEQYFGPGTRLTVT.

This chain joins TRBV29-1 and TRBJ1-1; a possible D gene is TRBD1 (6 bases). Trimming took off 5 bases at V and 5 bases at J, with 15 bases between the two ends. The germline gives CDR1 SQVTM, CDR2 ANQGSEA. This CDR3 contains 13 residues. As DNA, the CDR3 is TGCAGCGTTCACCGCAGGGGTAAGACTGAAGCTTTCTTT. This codes for CSVHRRGKTEAFF. Complete variable domain (other parts from reference TRBV29-1 and TRBJ1-1): SAVISQKPSRDICQRGTSLTIQCQVDSQVTMMFWYRQQPGQSLTLIATANQGSEATYESGFVIDKFPISRPNLTFSTLTVSNMSPEDSSIYLCSVHRRGKTEAFFGQGTRLTVV.

CDR3: CASSSIGGAGDTQYF. The CDR3 DNA reads as TGTGCCAGCAGCTCGATCGGGGGGGCCGGAGATACGCAGTATTTT. This rearrangement joins TRBV7-2 to TRBJ2-3; 8 positions agree with TRBD2. This CDR3 is 15 amino acids long. Germline values: CDR1 SGHTA, CDR2 FQGNSA. The V and J ends lost 4 bases and 5 bases, in that order; junction bases with no gene match: 8.

This rearrangement joins TRBV18 to TRBJ1-4; D not certain. The CDR3 loop spans 13 amino acids. In germline, CDR1 is KGHSH, CDR2 LQKENI. The ends were cut back, 1 base at V and 5 bases at J, with 5 bases in the middle. The CDR3 DNA is TGTGCCAGCTCACCACTCGAGAATGAAAAACTGTTTTTT. Translated: CASSPLENEKLFF.

J is TRBJ1-2 and V is TRBV5-6, with a possible D match to TRBD1 (6 bases). The CDR3 consists of 13 residues. The germline V and J ends were trimmed by 4 bases and 8 bases, with 15 bases remaining between them. CDR1 and CDR2 (germline): SGHDT, YYEEEE. This chain's CDR3 is CASSGGRVGGYTF. As DNA, the CDR3 is TGTGCCAGCAGCGGGGGCAGGGTGGGAGGCTACACCTTC.

This chain links TRBV19 with TRBJ1-1; the match to TRBD1 covers 7 bases. Germline V lookup: CDR1 LNHDA, CDR2 SQIVND (reference sequence). V trimming: 5 bases; J trimming: 0 bases; junction bases outside the gene matches: 3. The CDR3 loop spans 14 amino acids. DNA for the CDR3: TGTGCCAGTAGTCCCGGGACAGTGAACACTGAAGCTTTCTTT. Residues: CASSPGTVNTEAFF.

As to this clone: Other DNA sequences in this specimen translate into the identical CDR3. This chain connects TRBV11-1 to TRBJ1-1; tentative D call: TRBD1 (5 bases). Germline CDR1 is SGHAT and CDR2 is FQDESV (reference sequence). The CDR3 sequence is 13 residues long. V was clipped by 2 bases and J by 1 base, with 5 bases between them. CDR3 bases: TGTGCCAGCAGCTTACAGGGGAACACTGAAGCTTTCTTT. This gives the protein CASSLQGNTEAFF.

This chain uses TRBV19 with TRBJ2-5, with D perhaps matching TRBD2 (6 bases). Germline V gene data show CDR1 as LNHDA and CDR2 as SQIVND (reference sequence). The CDR3 has 14 amino acids. Trimming stripped 6 bases from V and 1 base from J, with 12 bases between. This chain's CDR3 is CASSRRGTQETQYF. CDR3 DNA: TGTGCCAGTAGCCGCCGGGGGACCCAAGAGACCCAGTACTTC.

The genes are TRBV30 and TRBJ1-2; D possibly corresponds to TRBD1 (6 bases). V gave up 3 bases and J gave up 10 bases, with 24 bases separating them. This CDR3 is 15 amino acids long. Germline V lookup: CDR1 GTSNPN, CDR2 SVGIG (reference sequence). The CDR3 is CAWSVQSGAQPAYTF. In DNA, the CDR3 is TGTGCCTGGAGCGTCCAGTCAGGGGCGCAGCCTGCCTACACCTTC.

This sequence joins TRBV5-4 and TRBJ1-4; D is possibly TRBD1 (5 bases). V was clipped by 5 bases and J by 5 bases, with 19 bases between them. The CDR3 contains 16 residues. Germline lookup yields CDR1 SGHNT and CDR2 YYREEE (reference sequence). This CDR3 is CASSDGGRGRNEKLFF. In DNA, the CDR3 is TGTGCCAGCAGTGACGGCGGGAGGGGTAGGAATGAAAAACTGTTTTTT.

The V and J genes are TRBV3-1 (or the pseudogene TRBV3-2) and TRBJ1-2; D possibly corresponds to TRBD1 (6 bases). The CDR3 totals 14 residues. The germline CDR1 and CDR2 sequences are LGHDT and YNNKEL (reference sequence). V lost 1 base, J lost 4 bases, and 10 bases lay in between. CDR3 amino acids: CASSQGQQGYGYTF. CDR3 sequence (DNA): TGTGCCAGCAGCCAAGGTCAACAGGGCTATGGCTACACCTTC.

The chain employs TRBV11-2 and TRBJ2-2; D gene ambiguous. CDR3 size: 14 residues. Germline V gene data show CDR1 as SGHAT and CDR2 as FQNNGV. Trimming left V 3 bases short and J 4 bases short, with 9 bases between. CDR3 in amino acids: CASSLARGTGELFF. CDR3 in DNA: TGTGCCAGCAGCTTGGCAAGAGGCACCGGGGAGCTGTTTTTT.

The V gene is TRBV7-9, the J gene TRBJ2-1; possible D gene TRBD1, 6 bases. This CDR3 has 15 residues. The ends were cut back, 6 bases at V and 6 bases at J, with 18 bases in the middle. Germline values: CDR1 SEHNR, CDR2 FQNEAQ (reference sequence). CDR3 sequence: CASRPGAGVPNEQFF. CDR3 bases: TGTGCCAGCAGGCCCGGGGCAGGGGTCCCCAATGAGCAGTTCTTC. Looking up the rest from reference TRBV7-9 and TRBJ2-1 gives the full variable domain: DTGVSQNPRHKITKRGQNVTFRCDPISEHNRLYWYRQTLGQGPEFLTYFQNEAQLEKSRLLSDRFSAERPKGSFSTLEIQRTEQGDSAMYLCASRPGAGVPNEQFFGPGTRLTVL.

The CDR3 reads CASTPRDYNEKLFF. The CDR3 region has the DNA TGTGCCAGCACCCCCCGGGACTATAATGAAAAACTGTTTTTT. The chain links TRBV6-5 to TRBJ1-4, with a weak D call TRBD1 (5 bases). Germline V gives CDR1 MNHEY, CDR2 SVGAGI. The CDR3 consists of 14 residues. The V end lost 7 bases, the J end lost 4 bases, and 13 bases lay between the germline ends.

This clone turned up a few times. The rearrangement joins TRBV9 to TRBJ1-1; D might be TRBD1 (5 bases). CDR3 length equals 14 residues. The V and J ends lost 3 bases and 4 bases respectively, with 13 bases between them. Germline CDR1 reads SGDLS; CDR2 reads YYNGEE. The CDR3 is CASSEDTTGTEAFF. The CDR3 nucleotides are TGTGCCAGCAGCGAGGACACGACGGGCACTGAAGCTTTCTTT.

V is TRBV5-1 and J is TRBJ2-2; a possible D gene is TRBD2 (5 bases). CDR3 length equals 15 residues. Trimming stripped 4 bases from V and 1 base from J, with 11 bases between. Per the germline V gene, CDR1 is SGHRS and CDR2 is YFSETQ. The CDR3 reads CASSETAGNTGELFF. CDR3 in DNA: TGCGCCAGCAGCGAGACGGCGGGGAACACCGGGGAGCTGTTTTTT.